These T cell receptor beta chains were read from a single sample in a study of shared clonotypes between healthy human individuals. Some clones are missing from TCRdb's copy, which holds only in-frame ones; the method was immunoSEQ multiplex PCR. Of more than 550,000 clones in the sample, roughly 72% are singletons; the top ten hold about 1.8%. The sequenced sample consisted of memory CD4+ T cells sorted from blood. These TCRs come from a woman younger than 45 in good health. The CDR3 runs from the conserved cysteine through the conserved F or W. The D gene is left open where the match is weak. Clone size appears in some rows only: once, few, many, or a class for an expanded clone.

CDR3aa | CDR3nt | j_gene | abundance | d_gene | v_gene
CASSLDRSQGARGYTF | TGTGCCAGCAGCTTAGACAGGTCGCAGGGGGCGCGCGGCTACACCTTC | TRBJ1-2 | NA | TRBD1 | TRBV11-2
CASSEYQEEKNTEAFF | TGTGCCAGCAGTGAATACCAGGAAGAGAAGAACACTGAAGCTTTCTTT | TRBJ1-1 | few | NA | TRBV25-1
CASRGGQGKSYEQYF | TGTGCCAGCAGAGGGGGACAGGGTAAATCCTACGAGCAGTACTTC | TRBJ2-7 | many | TRBD1 | TRBV6-1
CASTWDSAGAKNIQYF | TGTGCCAGTACCTGGGACTCCGCCGGAGCCAAAAACATTCAGTACTTC | TRBJ2-4 | NA | NA | TRBV19
CASAGGSSETQYF | TGTGCCAGCGCAGGCGGGAGTAGCGAGACCCAGTACTTC | TRBJ2-5 | NA | TRBD2 | TRBV7-3
CASSFSLAGQQETQYF | TGTGCCAGCAGCTTCAGTCTTGCGGGACAGCAAGAGACCCAGTACTTC | TRBJ2-5 | NA | NA | TRBV7-7
CASSPALGQGGEQFF | TGTGCCAGCAGCCCGGCACTAGGACAGGGGGGTGAGCAGTTCTTC | TRBJ2-1 | once | TRBD1 | TRBV11-2
CASRGQGPTKEQYF | TGTGCCAGCAGGGGACAGGGTCCTACAAAGGAGCAGTACTTC | TRBJ2-7 | NA | TRBD1 | TRBV2
CASSPRGTATYEQYF | TGTGCCAGCAGCCCCCGGGGGACAGCCACCTACGAGCAGTACTTC | TRBJ2-7 | NA | NA | TRBV27
CASSRGTAWEQYF | TGCGCCAGCAGCCGGGGGACGGCATGGGAGCAGTACTTC | TRBJ2-7 | NA | NA | TRBV5-1
CASPPRVIPEAFF | TGTGCCAGCCCCCCGAGGGTGATCCCTGAAGCTTTCTTT | TRBJ1-1 | NA | NA | TRBV27
CASSAETVRSSEAFF | TGTGCCAGCAGCGCCGAGACAGTGCGGTCGTCTGAAGCTTTCTTT | TRBJ1-1 | NA | NA | TRBV7-2
CASSLNVGTGGTYEQYF | TGCGCCAGCAGCTTGAATGTCGGGACAGGGGGCACCTACGAGCAGTACTTC | TRBJ2-7 | few | TRBD1 | TRBV5-1
CASSLPSRARYEQYF | TGTGCCAGCAGTTTACCGAGCCGAGCCAGATACGAGCAGTACTTC | TRBJ2-7 | few | NA | TRBV28
CSVEQGAGGYTF | TGCAGCGTTGAGCAGGGGGCTGGTGGCTACACCTTC | TRBJ1-2 | NA | TRBD1 | TRBV29-1
CAWSVRPPGSGNTIYF | TGTGCCTGGAGTGTACGGCCACCAGGGTCTGGAAACACCATATATTTT | TRBJ1-3 | few | NA | TRBV30
CASSQYPAGAYEQYF | TGTGCCAGCAGTCAATACCCGGCGGGAGCCTACGAGCAGTACTTC | TRBJ2-7 | NA | TRBD2 | TRBV28
CASSQLSSGRVDTQYF | TGTGCCAGCAGCCAACTGAGTAGCGGGAGAGTAGATACGCAGTATTTT | TRBJ2-3 | NA | TRBD2 | TRBV5-6
CASSIGQGAIEQYF | TGTGCCAGTAGTATCGGACAGGGGGCTATAGAGCAGTACTTC | TRBJ2-5 | once | TRBD1 | TRBV19
CASTTGGGRNEQFF | TGTGCCAGTACCACCGGGGGGGGACGAAATGAGCAGTTCTTC | TRBJ2-1 | few | TRBD2 | TRBV19